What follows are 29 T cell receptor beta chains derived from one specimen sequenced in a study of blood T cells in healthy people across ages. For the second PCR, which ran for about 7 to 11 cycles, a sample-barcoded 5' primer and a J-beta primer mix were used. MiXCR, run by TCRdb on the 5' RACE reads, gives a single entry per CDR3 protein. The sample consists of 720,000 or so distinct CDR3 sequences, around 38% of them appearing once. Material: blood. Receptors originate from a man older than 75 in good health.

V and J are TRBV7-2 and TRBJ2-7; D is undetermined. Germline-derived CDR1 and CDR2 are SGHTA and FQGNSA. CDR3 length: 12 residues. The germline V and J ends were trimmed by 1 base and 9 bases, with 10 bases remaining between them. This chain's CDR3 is CASSLGLGGQYF. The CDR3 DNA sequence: TGTGCCAGCAGCTTAGGTCTGGGCGGGCAGTACTTC.

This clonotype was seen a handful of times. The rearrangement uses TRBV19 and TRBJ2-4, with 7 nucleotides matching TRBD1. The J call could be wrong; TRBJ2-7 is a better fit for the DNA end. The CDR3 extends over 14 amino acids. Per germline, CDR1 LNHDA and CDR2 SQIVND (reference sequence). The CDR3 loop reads CASSISGTANEQYF. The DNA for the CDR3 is TGTGCCAGTAGTATTTCCGGGACAGCCAACGAGCAGTACTTC.

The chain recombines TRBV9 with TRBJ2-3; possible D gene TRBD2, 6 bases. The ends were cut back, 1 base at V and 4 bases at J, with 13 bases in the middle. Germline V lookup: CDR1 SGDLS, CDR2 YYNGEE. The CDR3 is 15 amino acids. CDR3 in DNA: TGTGCCAGCAGCGTAAATCCCTCGGGGGCAGATACGCAGTATTTT. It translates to CASSVNPSGADTQYF.

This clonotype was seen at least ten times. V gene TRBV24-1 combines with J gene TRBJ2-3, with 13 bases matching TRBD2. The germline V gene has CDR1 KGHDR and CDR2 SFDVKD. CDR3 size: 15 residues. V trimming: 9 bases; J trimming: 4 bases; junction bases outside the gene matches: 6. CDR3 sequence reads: CATSTSGRSPDTQYF. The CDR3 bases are TGTGCCACCTCGACTAGCGGGAGGTCGCCAGATACGCAGTATTTT.

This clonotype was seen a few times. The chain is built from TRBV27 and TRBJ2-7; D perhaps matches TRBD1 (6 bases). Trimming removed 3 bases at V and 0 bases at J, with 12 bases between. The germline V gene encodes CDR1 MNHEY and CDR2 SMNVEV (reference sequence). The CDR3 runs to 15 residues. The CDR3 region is CASSFRQTGSYEQYF. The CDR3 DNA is TGTGCCAGCAGTTTCCGACAGACAGGCTCCTACGAGCAGTACTTC.

CDR3 nucleotides: TGTGCCAGCAGCTTGCGACTAGCGGGAAACAATGAGCAGTACTTC. Its translation is CASSLRLAGNNEQYF. The rearrangement uses TRBV7-9 and TRBJ2-5; 11 bases agree with TRBD2. Germline V gene data show CDR1 as SEHNR and CDR2 as FQNEAQ (reference sequence). Trimming at V came to 3 bases and at J to 11 bases, leaving 11 bases not matched to a gene. The CDR3 has 15 amino acids.

The CDR3 DNA reads as TGTGCCAGCAGGCCCTCCGGGACAGGGGGCCCCGAGCAGTACTTC. The encoded protein is CASRPSGTGGPEQYF. The chain has TRBV6-2 or TRBV6-3 and TRBJ2-7; TRBD1 matches 12 bases. With V trimmed by 6 bases and J by 6 bases, 9 bases remained unmatched. This CDR3 comprises 15 residues. Germline assignment: CDR1 MNHEY and CDR2 SVGEGT.

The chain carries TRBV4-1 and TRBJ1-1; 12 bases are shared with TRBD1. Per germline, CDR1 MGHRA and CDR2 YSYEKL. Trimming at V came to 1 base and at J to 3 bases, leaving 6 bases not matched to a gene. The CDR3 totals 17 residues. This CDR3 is CASSQVPGQGADTEAFF. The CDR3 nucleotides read TGCGCCAGCAGCCAAGTCCCGGGACAGGGGGCGGACACTGAAGCTTTCTTT.

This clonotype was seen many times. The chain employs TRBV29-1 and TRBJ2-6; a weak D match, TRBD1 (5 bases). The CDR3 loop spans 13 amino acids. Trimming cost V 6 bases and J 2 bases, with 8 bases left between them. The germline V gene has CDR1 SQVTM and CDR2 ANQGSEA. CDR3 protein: CSVSGTGANVLTF. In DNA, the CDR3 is TGCAGCGTATCAGGGACTGGGGCCAACGTCCTGACTTTC.

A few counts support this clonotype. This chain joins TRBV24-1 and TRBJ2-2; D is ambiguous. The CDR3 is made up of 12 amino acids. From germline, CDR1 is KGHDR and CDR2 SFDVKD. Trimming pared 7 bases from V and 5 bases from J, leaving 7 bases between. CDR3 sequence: CATRPTTGELFF. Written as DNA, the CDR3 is TGTGCCACCAGACCTACAACCGGGGAGCTGTTTTTT.

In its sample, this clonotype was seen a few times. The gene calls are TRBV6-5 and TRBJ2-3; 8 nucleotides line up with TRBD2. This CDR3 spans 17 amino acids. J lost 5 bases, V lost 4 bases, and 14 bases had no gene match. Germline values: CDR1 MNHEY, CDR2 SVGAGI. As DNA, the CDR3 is TGTGCCAGCAGTTCCCTCCGTGCGGGGGGCGGCGGAGATACGCAGTATTTT. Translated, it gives CASSSLRAGGGGDTQYF.

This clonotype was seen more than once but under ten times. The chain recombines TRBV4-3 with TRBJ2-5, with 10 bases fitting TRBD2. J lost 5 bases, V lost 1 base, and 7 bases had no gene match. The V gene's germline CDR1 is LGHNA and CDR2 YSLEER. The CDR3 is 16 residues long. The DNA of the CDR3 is TGCGCCAGCAGCCAAGGGTTGCAGCGGGAGGGGGAGACCCAGTACTTC. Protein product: CASSQGLQREGETQYF.

As DNA, the CDR3 is TGCAGTGCGGGGGAGGCAGCAACTAATGAAAAACTGTTTTTT. Its protein product is CSAGEAATNEKLFF. V usage is TRBV20-1 and J usage is TRBJ1-4; D might be TRBD1 (5 bases). The length of the CDR3 is 14 residues. Trimming removed 6 bases from V and 0 bases from J, with 11 bases in between. Per germline, CDR1 DFQATT and CDR2 SNEGSKA (reference sequence).

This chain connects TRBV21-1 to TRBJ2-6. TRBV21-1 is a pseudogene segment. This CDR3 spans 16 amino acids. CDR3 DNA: TGTGCCAGCAGCAAAGAACAGAGCTCTGGGGTCAACGTCCTGACTTTC. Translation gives CASSKEQSSGVNVLTF.

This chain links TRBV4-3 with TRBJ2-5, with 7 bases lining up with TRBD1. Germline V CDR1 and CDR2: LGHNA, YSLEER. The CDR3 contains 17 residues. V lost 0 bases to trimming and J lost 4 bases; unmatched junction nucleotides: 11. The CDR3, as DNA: TGCGCCAGCAGCCAAGATCATGCGACAGGGCGAGGAGAGACCCAGTACTTC. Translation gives CASSQDHATGRGETQYF.

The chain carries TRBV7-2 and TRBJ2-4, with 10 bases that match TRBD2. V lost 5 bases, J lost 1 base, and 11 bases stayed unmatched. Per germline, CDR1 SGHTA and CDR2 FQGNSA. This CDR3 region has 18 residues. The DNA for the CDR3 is TGTGCCAGCAGCCCAAGCGGGGGGGCGTCTCTGGCCAAAAACATTCAGTACTTC. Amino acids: CASSPSGGASLAKNIQYF.

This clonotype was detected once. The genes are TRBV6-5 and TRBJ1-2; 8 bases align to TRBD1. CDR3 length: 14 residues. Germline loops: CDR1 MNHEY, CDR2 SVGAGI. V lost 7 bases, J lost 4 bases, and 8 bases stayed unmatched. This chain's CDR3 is CASIPWTGRYGYTF. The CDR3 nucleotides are TGTGCCAGCATCCCCTGGACAGGGCGCTATGGCTACACCTTC.

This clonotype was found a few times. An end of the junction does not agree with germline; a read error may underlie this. The CDR3 DNA sequence: TGTGCTAGCAGCTTACATGGGGGGTCCCAAGAGACCCAGTACTTC. It codes for CASSLHGGSQETQYF. The chain uses TRBV7-7 and TRBJ2-5, with a weak D call TRBD2 (6 bases). From germline, CDR1 is SSHAT and CDR2 FNYEAQ (reference sequence). The CDR3 extends over 15 amino acids.

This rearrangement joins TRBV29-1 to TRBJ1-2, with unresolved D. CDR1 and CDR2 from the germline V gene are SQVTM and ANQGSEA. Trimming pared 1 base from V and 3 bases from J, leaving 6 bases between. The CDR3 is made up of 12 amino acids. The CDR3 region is CSVEVQHYGYTF. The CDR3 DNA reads TGCAGCGTTGAAGTTCAGCACTATGGCTACACCTTC.

Written as DNA, the CDR3 is TGTGCCATCAGTGCGACAGGGACCGCTAATGAAAAACTGTTTTTT. Its protein product is CAISATGTANEKLFF. The chain joins TRBV10-3 to TRBJ1-4, with 7 bases that match TRBD1. V lost 4 bases and J lost 3; bases outside the gene matches: 5. The CDR3 runs 15 residues. Germline assignment: CDR1 ENHRY and CDR2 SYGVKD.

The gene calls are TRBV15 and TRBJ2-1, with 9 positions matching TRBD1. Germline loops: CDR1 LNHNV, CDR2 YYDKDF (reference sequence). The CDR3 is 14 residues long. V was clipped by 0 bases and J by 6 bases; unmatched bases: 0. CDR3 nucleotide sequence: TGTGCCACCAGCAGAGAGACAGGGGGCAATGAGCAGTTCTTC. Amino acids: CATSRETGGNEQFF.

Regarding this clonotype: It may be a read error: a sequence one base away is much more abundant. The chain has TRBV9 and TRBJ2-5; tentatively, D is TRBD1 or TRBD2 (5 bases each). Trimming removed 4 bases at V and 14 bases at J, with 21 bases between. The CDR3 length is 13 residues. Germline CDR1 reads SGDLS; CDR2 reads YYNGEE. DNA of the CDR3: TGTGCCAGCAGCCAACGGGACGGGTCCGAGCACTACTTC. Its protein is CASSQRDGSEHYF.

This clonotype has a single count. The CDR3 protein is CASSRGTGGYGYTF. Written as DNA, the CDR3 is TGTGCCAGTAGCAGAGGGACGGGTGGCTATGGCTACACCTTC. The chain uses TRBV19 and TRBJ1-2; D possibly corresponds to TRBD1 (5 bases). Germline assignment: CDR1 LNHDA and CDR2 SQIVND (reference sequence). This CDR3 contains 14 residues. Trimming pared 6 bases from V and 4 bases from J, leaving 15 bases between.

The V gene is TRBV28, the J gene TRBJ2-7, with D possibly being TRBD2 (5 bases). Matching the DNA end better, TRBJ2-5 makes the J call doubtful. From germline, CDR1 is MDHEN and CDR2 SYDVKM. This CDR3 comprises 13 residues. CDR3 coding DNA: TGTGCCACCCGGGGTCGAAGCTTGAAGACCCAGTACTTC. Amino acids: CATRGRSLKTQYF.

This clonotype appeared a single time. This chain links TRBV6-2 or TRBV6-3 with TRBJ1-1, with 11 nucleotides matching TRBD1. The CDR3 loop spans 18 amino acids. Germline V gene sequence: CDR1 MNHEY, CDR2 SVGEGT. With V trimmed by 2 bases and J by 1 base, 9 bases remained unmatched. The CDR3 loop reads CASSYIRDRGDSNTEAFF. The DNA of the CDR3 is TGTGCCAGCAGTTACATCCGGGACAGGGGGGACTCGAACACTGAAGCTTTCTTT.

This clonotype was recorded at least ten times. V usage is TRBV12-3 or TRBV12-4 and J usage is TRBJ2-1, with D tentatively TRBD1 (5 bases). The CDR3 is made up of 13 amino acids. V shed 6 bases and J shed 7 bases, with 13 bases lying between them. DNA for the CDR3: TGTGCCAGCAGAACTGGACAACGTAATGAGCAGTTCTTC. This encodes CASRTGQRNEQFF.

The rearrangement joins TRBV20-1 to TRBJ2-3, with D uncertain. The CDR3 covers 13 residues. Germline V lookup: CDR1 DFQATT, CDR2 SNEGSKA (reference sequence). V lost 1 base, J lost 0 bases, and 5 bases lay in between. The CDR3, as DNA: TGCAGTGCTAGAGTACCTAGCACAGATACGCAGTATTTT. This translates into CSARVPSTDTQYF.

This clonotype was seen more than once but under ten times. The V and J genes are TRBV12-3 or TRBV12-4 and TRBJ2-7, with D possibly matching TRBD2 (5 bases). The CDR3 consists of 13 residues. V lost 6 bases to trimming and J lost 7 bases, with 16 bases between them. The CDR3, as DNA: TGTGCCAGCAGCTGGGAGTCCTACAATGAGCAGTACTTC. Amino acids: CASSWESYNEQYF.

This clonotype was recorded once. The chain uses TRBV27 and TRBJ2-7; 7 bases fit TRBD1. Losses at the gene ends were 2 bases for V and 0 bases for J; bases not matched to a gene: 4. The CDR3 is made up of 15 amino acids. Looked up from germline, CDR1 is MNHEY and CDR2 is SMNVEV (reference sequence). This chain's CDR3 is CASSLRGTASYEQYF. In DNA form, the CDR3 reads TGTGCCAGCAGTTTAAGAGGGACAGCCTCCTACGAGCAGTACTTC.